This T cell receptor beta chain emerged from a study of blood T cell repertoires in COVID-19. Overall study: Italy, Spain and the United States were the sources of the convalescent and acute COVID-19 samples. The cDNA or gDNA used as material had been derived from T cells, B-cell-depleted T cells, or PBMCs.

CDR3 length equals 16 residues. V was pared by 0 bases and J by 1 base, with 6 bases of the junction left unmatched. Germline-derived CDR1 and CDR2 are LGHDT and YNNKEL (reference sequence). Sequencing was performed with immunoSEQ multiplex PCR; in TCRdb, only in-frame clones are kept and a portion is missing. The sample lists more than 150,000 clones, less than 95% occurring once. The chain carries TRBV3-1 (or the pseudogene TRBV3-2) and TRBJ2-7; 7 bases map to TRBD1. This clonotype was sampled from a man aged 30 to 39 with COVID-19, enrolled during active disease. The specimen was peripheral blood. The CDR3 loop reads CASSQDWGTVSYEQYF. The CDR3 DNA reads as TGTGCCAGCAGCCAAGATTGGGGGACAGTATCCTACGAGCAGTACTTC.